This T cell receptor beta chain was captured by sequencing in a study of shared clonotypes between healthy human individuals (dated by TCRdb to 2018 to 2020). Context from the whole study: Two women and three men aged 18 to 49 years were included in the cohort. For each donor, CD4 naive and CD4 memory were each run on three plates, CD8 naive on two plates, and CD8 memory on one plate. Blood TCR repertoires of roughly five healthy adults were deeply sequenced to estimate repertoire size and the extent of clonotype sharing between individuals. Libraries were prepared and TCR repertoires were sequenced by different laboratories using diverse techniques, in order to increase sequencing depth and limit assay-specific biases. Each donor's leukapheresis produced roughly between roughly 0.9 and 9 billion PBMCs. General study outcomes and caveats: Sampling was limited to blood, and TCR repertoires in tissue likely differ from TCR repertoires in blood. Because the study included a small number of donors, the genetic and exposure-history diversity represented was limited. Naive subsets generally had larger estimated clonotype richness than memory subsets did. Even with the large sequencing depth, rarefaction of the sorted-subset datasets indicated that sequencing was incomplete. Compared with non-shared clonotypes, the clonotypes found in all four sorted-subset donors had higher generation probabilities. Sharing across a handful of donors was observed for 5% to 6.5% of naive CD4, over 3% of naive CD8, 2% to 2.5% of memory CD4, and approximately 0.41% of memory CD8 clonotypes. Pairwise subsampling indicated that sequencing depth was expected to affect the degree of clonotype sharing among donors.

Using the deep immunoSEQ assay, multiplex PCR amplified TCR CDR3 regions from genomic DNA. Extracted genomic DNA from each cell subset was distributed evenly across all wells of several immunoSEQ 96-well plates, and each plate was treated as a replicate. For sorted subsets, about 200 ng genomic DNA, equal to tens of thousands of T cell genomes, was loaded into each replicate PCR. Purified libraries were measured with a Qubit 3.0 fluorometer, size-checked on a Bioanalyzer 2100, and measured again with the KAPA Library Quantification kit. A separate single-read 150-cycle Illumina NextSeq 550 flow cell was used to sequence each immunoSEQ 96-well plate. Processing in the source paper ran as follows. The immunoSEQ output contained only junctional sequences without quality scores, so filtering could not match that applied to full-length reads. To assign V/J genes and CDR3, sequences were annotated using PyIR, a Python wrapper for IgBLAST v1.9, with IMGT germline references. Reads were removed for weak V/J assignments (E-value above 1e-6), missing CDR3, stop codons, out-of-frame junctions, or ambiguous translated residues. A V3J clonotype was defined by an identical inferred V gene, J gene, and CDR3 amino acid sequence. The percentage overlap between two repertoires was calculated by dividing the number of shared unique clonotypes by the size of the smaller repertoire. Repertoire richness was assessed with RTK rarefaction, the Chao1 estimator, and Recon v2.1 estimates of unobserved clonotypes. Generation probabilities for all TCRbeta clonotypes obtained by the gDNA method from a handful of donors were computed using OLGA. The table comes from immuneACCESS by way of TCRdb, which keeps in-frame sequences with V and J called. Part of the clones is missing from these tables; in studies checked, under half for an unresolved V gene and the rest for unknown reasons. The V and J calls and clone size are taken from that table; D and trimming were inferred from the DNA. In this sample the table shows nearly 750,000 clones, 55% to 80% of which occur a single time. The biggest ten clones account for 1.8% of the sample.

About this clone itself: Its target antigen remains unknown. This may be a read error: a much more frequent sequence differs by one nucleotide.

Per the germline V gene, MDHEN is the CDR1 and SYDVKM is the CDR2. V is pruned by 6 bases and J by 3 bases, leaving 8 bases of the junction without a gene match. The CDR3, cysteine through phenylalanine, is 17 amino acids long. Only the CDR3 part of the read is kept: 51 bases, read in frame from the first base. The donors were healthy, HIV-negative adults who had no recently reported acute infections or vaccinations. Only Caucasian adults living in Nashville, Tennessee, USA were represented among the donors. Magnetic negative selection was used to enrich CD4+ T cells, after which naive cells were positively selected on CD45RA and the negative fraction became the memory subset. Blood was obtained by leukapheresis, after which PBMCs were separated by Ficoll-Histopaque density gradient centrifugation and cryopreserved in liquid nitrogen vapor phase. Analytical flow cytometry was used to check the purity and quantity of every magnetically sorted T cell population. From each sorted fraction, genomic DNA was isolated and quantified by UV absorbance on a Nanodrop 2000c.

The sequence is built from TRBV28 and TRBJ2-1; a stretch of 13 junction bases matches TRBD2. The clonotype comes from a woman between 25 and 40 years old in good health. Sequencing was performed on memory CD4+ T cells sorted from blood. The sample's cell subset or site label, in plain terms: CD45RA-negative fraction. The DNA is TGTGCCAGCAGAGCCAGGACTAGCGGGAGAGACTACAATGAGCAGTTCTTC. Its translation is CASRARTSGRDYNEQFF.